Shown below are 27 T cell receptor beta chains from a single sample sequenced in a study of PD-L1 blockade in urothelial cancer. The time point: pretreatment peripheral blood. Data came from immunoSEQ multiplex PCR; TCRdb stores just in-frame clones and leaves some out. In the table there are approximately 45,000 clones, 82% of which are singletons. The sequencing here drew on PBMCs, taken around atezolizumab (anti-PD-L1) treatment. Receptors originate from a man in his forties or fifties with urothelial cancer.

The chain links TRBV2 to TRBJ1-2, with a possible D match to TRBD1 (5 bases). Germline V gene data show CDR1 as SNHLY and CDR2 as FYNNEI. Trimming pared 11 bases from V and 0 bases from J, leaving 16 bases between. The CDR3 has 14 residues. CDR3 residues: CAGAPDGSNYGYTF. In DNA, the CDR3 is TGTGCCGGGGCCCCGGACGGATCTAACTATGGCTACACCTTC.

Worth noting for this clone: Mismatch with germline at one junction end may stem from a read error. The V and J genes are TRBV19 and TRBJ2-1; the D gene is possibly TRBD2 (6 bases). In germline, CDR1 is LNHDA, CDR2 SQIVND (reference sequence). CDR3 length equals 11 residues. CDR3 residues: CASSERAAVVF. The CDR3 DNA reads TGTGCCAGTAGTGAGCGGGCCGCCGTGGTCTTC.

The chain couples TRBV7-2 to TRBJ1-1; D uncertain. Germline V gene lookup returns CDR1 SGHTA and CDR2 FQGNSA. Trimming took 2 bases from V and 7 from J, leaving 8 bases between them. This CDR3 spans 12 amino acids. CDR3 DNA: TGTGCCAGCAGCTTATATACAGATGAAGCTTTCTTT. It yields the protein CASSLYTDEAFF.

This chain joins TRBV7-3 and TRBJ2-1; perhaps TRBD2 as D (6 bases). Germline CDR1 reads SGHTA; CDR2 reads FQGTGA. Trimming pared 2 bases from V and 1 base from J, leaving 12 bases between. The CDR3 covers 16 residues. CDR3 amino acids: CASSLGGSGSYNEQFF. For the CDR3, the DNA is TGTGCCAGCAGCTTAGGAGGGAGTGGGTCCTACAATGAGCAGTTCTTC.

The chain recombines TRBV7-9 with TRBJ1-2; the D is unclear. The CDR3 sequence is 15 residues long. CDR1 is SEHNR, CDR2 FQNEAQ, per germline (reference sequence). V lost 3 bases and J 5 bases, leaving 16 bases between the germline ends. The CDR3 DNA sequence: TGTGCCAGCAGCTTGTCAGTAGGTGGCAGGTATGGCTACACCTTC. Its protein product is CASSLSVGGRYGYTF.

This chain connects TRBV27 to TRBJ1-4; unclear D gene. The germline CDR1 and CDR2 sequences are MNHEY and SMNVEV (reference sequence). This CDR3 region has 13 residues. The V and J ends lost 2 bases and 6 bases respectively, with 7 bases between them. The CDR3 spells CASSLNSHEKLFF. The CDR3, as DNA: TGTGCCAGCAGTTTAAATAGCCATGAAAAACTGTTTTTT.

The genes are TRBV19 and TRBJ1-1, with 7 bases aligning to TRBD1. Germline assignment: CDR1 LNHDA and CDR2 SQIVND (reference sequence). The CDR3 spans 14 residues. J lost 4 bases, V lost 7 bases, and 9 bases had no gene match. The CDR3 sequence is CASNKGGFGTEAFF. The CDR3 region has the DNA TGTGCCAGTAATAAAGGGGGCTTTGGCACTGAAGCTTTCTTT. The variable domain in full, with the rest retrieved from reference TRBV19 and TRBJ1-1, is DGGITQSPKYLFRKEGQNVTLSCEQNLNHDAMYWYRQDPGQGLRLIYYSQIVNDFQKGDIAEGYSVSREKKESFPLTVTSAQKNPTAFYLCASNKGGFGTEAFFGQGTRLTVV.

The rearrangement links TRBV5-4 to TRBJ2-5; 9 nucleotides align to TRBD1. The ends lost 7 bases at V and 4 bases at J; junction bases unmatched: 8. Germline V gene data show CDR1 as SGHNT and CDR2 as YYREEE (reference sequence). This CDR3 has 14 amino acids. This CDR3 reads CASGDREGSETQYF. In DNA form, the CDR3 reads TGTGCCAGCGGGGACAGGGAGGGGTCAGAGACCCAGTACTTC.

The chain links TRBV27 to TRBJ2-4; 7 bases line up with TRBD1. Trimming removed 3 bases from V and 12 bases from J; junction bases left unmatched: 8. The CDR3 spans 13 residues. CDR1 is MNHEY and CDR2 is SMNVEV in the germline V gene (reference sequence). The CDR3 reads CASSLTGSVGQYF. The CDR3 nucleotides are TGTGCCAGCAGTTTGACAGGGTCGGTCGGTCAGTACTTC.

The CDR3 bases are TGTGCCAGCAGACTGGGACAGGGGGCAACAGATACGCAGTATTTT. Protein: CASRLGQGATDTQYF. This chain uses TRBV2 with TRBJ2-3; 12 bases agree with TRBD1. V trimming: 6 bases; J trimming: 3 bases; junction bases outside the gene matches: 4. The CDR3 totals 15 residues. Per germline, CDR1 SNHLY and CDR2 FYNNEI.

V and J are TRBV7-2 and TRBJ2-1; D unclear. Germline loops: CDR1 SGHTA, CDR2 FQGNSA. The CDR3 is made up of 14 amino acids. V shed 4 bases and J shed 0 bases, with 7 bases lying between them. The CDR3 spells CASSSSSSYNEQFF. In DNA, the CDR3 is TGTGCCAGCAGCTCTTCCAGCTCCTACAATGAGCAGTTCTTC.

V gene TRBV7-9 combines with J gene TRBJ1-6; possibly TRBD1 for D (5 bases). Germline CDR1 SEHNR, CDR2 FQNEAQ (reference sequence). Trimming removed 5 bases at V and 8 bases at J, with 13 bases between. The CDR3 contains 14 residues. The CDR3 protein is CASSRTGVDSPLHF. In DNA, the CDR3 is TGTGCCAGCAGCCGTACAGGAGTGGATTCACCCCTCCACTTT.

V and J are TRBV11-2 and TRBJ2-3; the match to TRBD2 covers 9 bases. CDR1 is SGHAT, CDR2 FQNNGV, per germline. The trim removed 4 bases at V and 1 base at J, leaving 3 bases unmatched. This CDR3 contains 15 residues. The chain's CDR3 is CASSWRTSGTDTQYF. For the CDR3, the DNA is TGTGCCAGCAGCTGGCGGACTAGCGGCACAGATACGCAGTATTTT. The full variable domain, in which reference TRBV11-2 and TRBJ2-3 provide the parts outside the CDR3, is EAGVAQSPRYKIIEKRQSVAFWCNPISGHATLYWYQQILGQGPKLLIQFQNNGVVDDSQLPKDRFSAERLKGVDSTLKIQPAKLEDSAVYLCASSWRTSGTDTQYFGPGTRLTVL.

The V call is TRBV18, the J call TRBJ1-1, with D possibly matching TRBD1 (5 bases). This CDR3 is 13 amino acids long. V was shortened by 3 bases and J by 1 base, with 6 bases between the two germline ends. Germline lookup yields CDR1 KGHSH and CDR2 LQKENI. CDR3 amino acids: CASSPQGNTEAFF. The CDR3, as DNA: TGTGCCAGCTCACCCCAGGGGAACACTGAAGCTTTCTTT.

In its sample, this clone was seen many times. The chain combines TRBV6-6 with TRBJ2-2, with TRBD1 identical over 8 bases. V lost 6 bases and J lost 7; bases outside the gene matches: 4. The CDR3 is 13 amino acids. The V gene's germline CDR1 is MNHNY and CDR2 SVGAGI (reference sequence). The CDR3 loop reads CASRQGEVGELFF. In DNA, the CDR3 is TGTGCCAGCAGACAGGGGGAAGTCGGGGAGCTGTTTTTT.

The V call is TRBV6-4, the J call TRBJ2-1; D unresolved. CDR3 size: 15 residues. Trimming pared 1 base from V and 3 bases from J, leaving 10 bases between. Germline V gene lookup returns CDR1 MRHNA and CDR2 SNTAGT. CDR3 DNA sequence: TGTGCCAGCAGTGACTATAGCAGTGGCTACAATGAGCAGTTCTTC. It codes for CASSDYSSGYNEQFF.

The CDR3 here is CASSGGQAPRETQYF. DNA for the CDR3: TGTGCCAGCAGTGGTGGACAGGCCCCCCGGGAGACCCAGTACTTC. This chain joins TRBV2 and TRBJ2-5; 7 bases fit TRBD1. V was clipped by 4 bases and J by 5 bases; unmatched bases: 10. Germline V gives CDR1 SNHLY, CDR2 FYNNEI. This CDR3 has 15 residues. The variable domain in full, completed from reference TRBV2 and TRBJ2-5, reads EPEVTQTPSHQVTQMGQEVILRCVPISNHLYFYWYRQILGQKVEFLVSFYNNEISEKSEIFDDQFSVERPDGSNFTLKIRSTKLEDSAMYFCASSGGQAPRETQYFGPGTRLLVL.

The gene calls are TRBV2 and TRBJ1-4, with TRBD1 matching over 10 bases. V trimming: 6 bases; J trimming: 7 bases; junction bases outside the gene matches: 17. The CDR3 loop spans 18 amino acids. Germline loops: CDR1 SNHLY, CDR2 FYNNEI. The CDR3 DNA sequence: TGTGCCAGCAGAGATACCGGGACAGGGGTTCGTCCTTCTGAAAAACTGTTTTTT. This gives the protein CASRDTGTGVRPSEKLFF.

V gene TRBV10-2 combines with J gene TRBJ1-1; 12 bases map to TRBD1. Trimming cost V 6 bases and J 4 bases; bases outside gene matches: 3. The CDR3 has 14 amino acids. Germline-derived CDR1 and CDR2 are WSHSY and SAAADI. The CDR3 DNA follows: TGCGCCAGCAGGCGGGACAGGGGGCTCACTGAAGCTTTCTTT. Translated, it gives CASRRDRGLTEAFF.

V usage is TRBV2 and J usage is TRBJ1-5; D call uncertain. The CDR3 is 12 amino acids. Germline CDR1 is SNHLY and CDR2 is FYNNEI. The V end was cut by 5 bases, the J end by 3 bases, with 5 bases between. For the CDR3, the DNA is TGTGCCAGCAGTCATGTCAATCAGCCCCAGCATTTT. Translating it yields CASSHVNQPQHF. The full variable domain, in which reference TRBV2 and TRBJ1-5 provide the parts outside the CDR3, is EPEVTQTPSHQVTQMGQEVILRCVPISNHLYFYWYRQILGQKVEFLVSFYNNEISEKSEIFDDQFSVERPDGSNFTLKIRSTKLEDSAMYFCASSHVNQPQHFGDGTRLSIL.

This clone was detected only a few times. The gene calls are TRBV5-1 and TRBJ1-2, with D perhaps matching TRBD1 (6 bases). Germline V gene lookup returns CDR1 SGHRS and CDR2 YFSETQ. CDR3 size: 14 residues. Between the trimmed V and J ends, which lost 4 bases and 8 bases, there was a span of 18 bases. The CDR3 DNA is TGCGCCAGCAGCCAACAGGGCGAGCTAGCCGGCTACACCTTC. This encodes CASSQQGELAGYTF.

This sequence joins TRBV2 and TRBJ2-5; no reliable D call. V lost 5 bases, J lost 7 bases, and 5 bases lay in between. The CDR3 covers 10 residues. CDR1 and CDR2 (germline): SNHLY, FYNNEI. The CDR3 nucleotides read TGTGCCAGCAGTTCCGGGACCCAGTACTTC. It encodes CASSSGTQYF.

CDR3 coding DNA: TGTGCCAGTAGCCTGATCCCGGGACAGGGTTCGGTTGAGCAGTTCTTC. Protein product: CASSLIPGQGSVEQFF. The gene calls are TRBV19 and TRBJ2-1; 9 nucleotides line up with TRBD1. V shed 6 bases and J 9 bases; nucleotides not matched to a gene: 15. The CDR3 length is 16 residues. The germline CDR1 and CDR2 sequences are LNHDA and SQIVND (reference sequence).

The rearrangement joins TRBV19 to TRBJ2-3; perhaps TRBD2 as D (6 bases). V lost 7 bases to trimming and J lost 3 bases, with 8 bases between them. Germline V lookup: CDR1 LNHDA, CDR2 SQIVND (reference sequence). The CDR3 length is 12 residues. The CDR3: CASKGGTDTQYF. Written as DNA, the CDR3 is TGTGCCAGTAAAGGAGGGACAGATACGCAGTATTTT.

This chain's CDR3 is CAWDRGPTGANVLTF. The CDR3 coding sequence is TGTGCCTGGGACAGGGGACCCACTGGGGCCAACGTCCTGACTTTC. This chain connects TRBV30 to TRBJ2-6; TRBD1 agrees at 8 bases. CDR3 length equals 15 residues. The germline V gene has CDR1 GTSNPN and CDR2 SVGIG (reference sequence). Germline trimming cut 5 bases from V and 2 bases from J; bases unmatched to any gene: 5.

V usage is TRBV7-2 and J usage is TRBJ2-7, with 8 positions matching TRBD2. Germline V CDR1 and CDR2: SGHTA, FQGNSA. The CDR3 sequence is 15 residues long. The junction had 3 bases not matched to a gene; V was cut back by 0 bases and J by 2 bases. CDR3 residues: CASSLAQGLAYEQYF. In DNA, the CDR3 is TGTGCCAGCAGCTTAGCTCAGGGACTAGCCTACGAGCAGTACTTC.

This clone was found a few times. CDR3 loop: CAWSNSRAQHF. In DNA, the CDR3 is TGTGCCTGGAGTAACTCCCGTGCCCAGCATTTT. The chain is built from TRBV30 and TRBJ1-5, with unresolved D. The CDR3 totals 11 residues. Trimming removed 2 bases from V and 11 bases from J, with 10 bases in between. Germline CDR1 reads GTSNPN; CDR2 reads SVGIG (reference sequence).